This paragraph covers one T cell receptor (beta chain) sequence. Repertoires were generated with immunoSEQ multiplex PCR, while TCRdb's copy carries only in-frame clones and drops some. This sample yields 130,000 or so clones, of which 80% to 90% are seen a single time; 1.5% to 1.9% belongs to the top ten. This sample stems from a study of blood T cell repertoires in COVID-19. Trimming pared 2 bases from V and 6 bases from J, leaving 17 bases between. The germline CDR1 and CDR2 sequences are SGHRS and YFSETQ. The CDR3 has 15 residues. This rearrangement joins TRBV5-1 to TRBJ1-2; D remains unclear. Material: peripheral blood. This receptor was obtained from a woman aged 60-70 years with acute or convalescent COVID-19. The CDR3 protein is CASSFGNGENDGYTF. CDR3 DNA sequence: TGCGCCAGCAGCTTCGGGAACGGGGAAAACGATGGCTACACCTTC.